One and the same sample provided the 25 T cell receptor beta chains below, sequenced in a study of T-cell memory formation after mild COVID-19. One entry per CDR3 protein, called by TCRdb with MiXCR from the 5' RACE reads. Among 140,000 or so distinct CDR3 sequences listed, about 5.7% were seen once. The specimen was PBMCs or a T cell subset sorted from them (not recorded which). Receptors were obtained from an adult woman who had mild COVID-19 (a few samples of this study predate the infection). Cell type and time point are not known.

This clonotype came up a few times. V gene TRBV7-3 combines with J gene TRBJ2-2; 12 bases match TRBD2. V trimming: 5 bases; J trimming: 6 bases; junction bases outside the gene matches: 10. Germline assignment: CDR1 SGHTA and CDR2 FQGTGA. This CDR3 comprises 17 residues. CDR3 DNA sequence: TGTGCCAGCAGCAAGACCGGACTAGCGGGAATGCCCGGGGAGCTGTTTTTT. Amino acid sequence: CASSKTGLAGMPGELFF.

The chain recombines TRBV29-1 with TRBJ1-1; D is possibly TRBD1 (5 bases). The germline gives CDR1 SQVTM, CDR2 ANQGSEA. This CDR3 region has 14 residues. Trimming took 1 base from V and 1 from J, leaving 10 bases between them. The CDR3 DNA follows: TGCAGCGTTGAAGTACCAGGGAAGAACACTGAAGCTTTCTTT. It codes for CSVEVPGKNTEAFF.

This clonotype came up many times. The V gene is TRBV18, the J gene TRBJ2-2; 15 nucleotides align to TRBD2. In germline, CDR1 is KGHSH, CDR2 LQKENI. This CDR3 has 18 residues. Unmatched junction bases numbered 3, after V lost 0 bases and J lost 4 bases. In DNA form, the CDR3 reads TGTGCCAGCTCACCACCGGGACTAGCGGGAGGAACCACCGGGGAGCTGTTTTTT. This gives the protein CASSPPGLAGGTTGELFF.

Many counts were recorded for this clonotype. The genes are TRBV5-1 and TRBJ2-7; 9 bases match TRBD1. Germline-derived CDR1 and CDR2 are SGHRS and YFSETQ. The CDR3 length is 14 residues. Trimming at V came to 4 bases and at J to 6 bases, leaving 8 bases not matched to a gene. Here the CDR3 reads CASSPGQGIREQYF. As DNA, the CDR3 is TGCGCCAGCAGCCCGGGACAGGGAATCCGCGAGCAGTACTTC. The variable domain in full, with the rest retrieved from reference TRBV5-1 and TRBJ2-7, is KAGVTQTPRYLIKTRGQQVTLSCSPISGHRSVSWYQQTPGQGLQFLFEYFSETQRNKGNFPGRFSGRQFSNSRSEMNVSTLELGDSALYLCASSPGQGIREQYFGPGTRLTVT.

The rearrangement links TRBV4-3 to TRBJ2-1, with TRBD1 matching over 10 bases. With V trimmed by 4 bases and J by 5 bases, 5 bases remained unmatched. The CDR3 length is 15 residues. In germline, CDR1 is LGHNA, CDR2 YSLEER. CDR3: CASSPTDRGDNEQFF. For the CDR3, the DNA is TGCGCCAGCAGCCCAACGGACAGGGGGGACAATGAGCAGTTCTTC.

This clonotype was seen a handful of times. The chain links TRBV2 to TRBJ1-2; a possible D gene is TRBD1 (5 bases). The CDR3 has 14 residues. In germline, CDR1 is SNHLY, CDR2 FYNNEI. The V and J ends lost 5 bases and 0 bases respectively, with 10 bases between them. The CDR3: CASSYEGTNYGYTF. For the CDR3, the DNA is TGTGCCAGCAGTTACGAGGGGACTAACTATGGCTACACCTTC.

This clonotype was detected a few times. The chain carries TRBV24-1 and TRBJ1-3; tentatively, D is TRBD1 (6 bases). CDR3 size: 16 residues. Germline V gives CDR1 KGHDR, CDR2 SFDVKD. Trimming stripped 2 bases from V and 1 base from J, with 11 bases between. CDR3 nucleotides: TGTGCCACCAGTGATTCCCCGGACAGATCTGGAAACACCATATATTTT. It encodes CATSDSPDRSGNTIYF.

This clonotype was observed many times. The chain combines TRBV30 with TRBJ2-2; D might be TRBD1 (6 bases). CDR3 length: 12 residues. Germline V lookup: CDR1 GTSNPN, CDR2 SVGIG (reference sequence). Trimming removed 3 bases at V and 7 bases at J, with 9 bases between. The CDR3 sequence: CAWSRGYGELFF. For the CDR3, the DNA is TGTGCCTGGAGCAGGGGTTACGGGGAGCTGTTTTTT.

This clonotype was seen more than once but under ten times. The chain recombines TRBV19 with TRBJ1-5, with 8 nucleotides matching TRBD1. This CDR3 region has 14 residues. Germline CDR1 LNHDA, CDR2 SQIVND (reference sequence). The V segment lost 3 bases and the J segment 7 bases; nucleotides outside the gene matches: 5. CDR3 coding DNA: TGTGCCAGTAGTATCGGACAGGGTGTCCAGCCCCAGCATTTT. Its translation is CASSIGQGVQPQHF.

This clonotype was seen many times. CDR3 protein: CASLQPGTLHTGELFF. CDR3 DNA: TGTGCCAGCCTCCAACCCGGGACTTTACACACCGGGGAGCTGTTTTTT. The chain employs TRBV19 and TRBJ2-2; weak D call: TRBD2 (6 bases). V lost 9 bases and J lost 3, with 20 bases in between. The CDR3 runs to 16 residues. Germline assignment: CDR1 LNHDA and CDR2 SQIVND (reference sequence).

The rearrangement joins TRBV5-4 to TRBJ2-3; 10 nucleotides match TRBD2. J was trimmed by 2 bases and V by 0 bases; bases with no gene match: 3. In germline, CDR1 is SGHNT, CDR2 YYREEE (reference sequence). The CDR3 is 16 amino acids. The CDR3 DNA is TGTGCCAGCAGCTTGGATAGCGGGAGGAACACAGATACGCAGTATTTT. Encoded protein: CASSLDSGRNTDTQYF.

This clonotype was detected only a few times. V is TRBV3-1 and J is TRBJ1-6, with a possible D match to TRBD1 (5 bases). Germline loops: CDR1 LGHDT, CDR2 YNNKEL (reference sequence). The CDR3 is 14 amino acids. Trimming shortened V by 1 base and J by 9 bases, and 10 bases separated the two germline ends. In nucleotides, the CDR3 is TGTGCCAGCAGCCAAGTCGAAGGGGCTTCACCCCTCCACTTT. Encoded protein: CASSQVEGASPLHF.

This clonotype has just a few counts. The rearrangement joins TRBV2 to TRBJ2-5; D is ambiguous. The V end was cut by 4 bases, the J end by 3 bases, with 12 bases between. This CDR3 has 14 amino acids. Germline V gives CDR1 SNHLY, CDR2 FYNNEI. CDR3 nucleotides: TGTGCCAGCAGTGTATTCGCTCCAAAAGAGACCCAGTACTTC. It codes for CASSVFAPKETQYF.

This clonotype appeared many times. V gene TRBV20-1 combines with J gene TRBJ1-2; possibly TRBD1 for D (6 bases). Germline CDR1 is DFQATT and CDR2 is SNEGSKA (reference sequence). This CDR3 comprises 12 residues. The ends were cut back, 2 bases at V and 9 bases at J, with 13 bases in the middle. CDR3 sequence reads: CSARIHGQSYTF. The DNA of the CDR3 is TGCAGTGCTAGAATACATGGACAGAGCTACACCTTC.

This clonotype was observed at least ten times. The rearrangement uses TRBV9 and TRBJ2-1; D possibly matches TRBD1 or TRBD2 (5 bases each). Germline-derived CDR1 and CDR2 are SGDLS and YYNGEE. The CDR3 spans 13 residues. With 3 bases removed from V and 6 bases from J, the gap between germline ends came to 10 bases. The CDR3 sequence: CASSAGPLNEQFF. In DNA, the CDR3 is TGTGCCAGCAGCGCGGGACCCCTCAATGAGCAGTTCTTC.

There are a few counts of this clonotype. The chain is built from TRBV19 and TRBJ1-1; weak D call: TRBD1 (5 bases). Germline lookup yields CDR1 LNHDA and CDR2 SQIVND (reference sequence). V lost 5 bases to trimming and J lost 1 base, with 5 bases between them. This CDR3 is 12 amino acids long. CDR3 nucleotides: TGTGCCAGTAGTGGGACGAACACTGAAGCTTTCTTT. This codes for CASSGTNTEAFF.

This chain uses TRBV30 with TRBJ2-2; D is unresolved. Germline CDR1 is GTSNPN and CDR2 is SVGIG (reference sequence). The CDR3 spans 14 residues. V was shortened by 0 bases and J by 4 bases, with 9 bases between the two germline ends. In DNA, the CDR3 is TGTGCCTGGAGTGTACCGGGTTTCACCGGGGAGCTGTTTTTT. Amino acid sequence: CAWSVPGFTGELFF.

This chain connects TRBV19 to TRBJ1-1; no firm D call. The CDR3 has 15 residues. The germline V gene encodes CDR1 LNHDA and CDR2 SQIVND (reference sequence). Trimming pared 4 bases from V and 6 bases from J, leaving 18 bases between. DNA for the CDR3: TGTGCCAGTAGTAGGTTCGGCAGCGAGTTTTCTGAAGCTTTCTTT. Protein sequence: CASSRFGSEFSEAFF.

There are many counts of this clonotype. The chain links TRBV11-2 to TRBJ2-1, with 9 bases identical to TRBD2. There are 15 residues in the CDR3. CDR1 SGHAT and CDR2 FQNNGV come from the germline V gene. With V trimmed by 3 bases and J by 0 bases, 0 bases remained unmatched. The CDR3 sequence is CASSFSGSSYNEQFF. CDR3 in DNA: TGTGCCAGCAGCTTTAGCGGGAGCTCCTACAATGAGCAGTTCTTC.

This chain connects TRBV12-3 or TRBV12-4 to TRBJ2-7, with 10 bases fitting TRBD1. This CDR3 comprises 14 residues. CDR3 coding DNA: TGTGACGGCAGCGGGACAGGGGCCCCCTACGAGCAGTACTTC. Translating gives CDGSGTGAPYEQYF.

There are a few counts of this clonotype. The genes are TRBV18 and TRBJ1-5; maybe TRBD1 (5 bases). The CDR3 totals 15 residues. The germline V gene encodes CDR1 KGHSH and CDR2 LQKENI. With 3 bases removed from V and 7 bases from J, the gap between germline ends came to 16 bases. The CDR3 sequence is CASSPTYQGGQPQHF. The DNA for the CDR3 is TGTGCCAGCTCACCGACGTACCAGGGAGGCCAGCCCCAGCATTTT. Looking up the rest from reference TRBV18 and TRBJ1-5 gives the full variable domain: NAGVMQNPRHLVRRRGQEARLRCSPMKGHSHVYWYRQLPEEGLKFMVYLQKENIIDESGMPKERFSAEFPKEGPSILRIQQVVRGDSAAYFCASSPTYQGGQPQHFGDGTRLSIL.

The sample holds many counts of this clonotype. The V call is TRBV7-2, the J call TRBJ2-1, with TRBD2 identical over 9 bases. The CDR3 has 16 residues. The V segment lost 1 base and the J segment 0 bases; nucleotides outside the gene matches: 1. Germline assignment: CDR1 SGHTA and CDR2 FQGNSA. The CDR3, as DNA: TGTGCCAGCAGCTTAGGTAGCGGGAGCTCCTACAATGAGCAGTTCTTC. Encoded protein: CASSLGSGSSYNEQFF.

The CDR3 here is CASSLAIGLAKNIQYF. In DNA, the CDR3 is TGTGCCAGCTCATTGGCGATAGGATTAGCCAAAAACATTCAGTACTTC. The chain employs TRBV18 and TRBJ2-4, with D hard to call. Deletions cut 5 bases from V and 0 bases from J, with 14 bases between. Germline V gene data show CDR1 as KGHSH and CDR2 as LQKENI. The CDR3 sequence is 16 residues long.

In its sample, this clonotype was seen a few times. The chain is built from TRBV5-1 and TRBJ2-7; 11 bases fit TRBD2. Germline CDR1 SGHRS, CDR2 YFSETQ. With 2 bases clipped from V and 6 bases from J, the junction kept 7 bases outside the gene matches. The CDR3 runs to 15 residues. In nucleotides, the CDR3 is TGCGCCAGCAGCTTATCTAGCGGGAGGACCTCCGAGCAGTACTTC. Amino acids: CASSLSSGRTSEQYF.

The chain recombines TRBV3-1 with TRBJ2-1, with D perhaps TRBD2 (5 bases). This CDR3 contains 14 residues. Per germline, CDR1 LGHDT and CDR2 YNNKEL (reference sequence). Trimming stripped 6 bases from V and 5 bases from J, with 14 bases between. CDR3 DNA: TGTGCCAGCAGACGTAGGACTGGAGACAATGAGCAGTTCTTC. This gives the protein CASRRRTGDNEQFF.